These T cell receptor beta chains were read from a single sample in a study of blood T cell repertoires in COVID-19. The protocol was immunoSEQ multiplex PCR, while the TCRdb copy is restricted to in-frame clones and leaves out a portion. In the table there are 300,000 or so clones, roughly 90% of which are singletons. The sequencing sample was made of peripheral blood. Source of these receptors: a woman in her thirties with COVID-19, enrolled during active disease. CDR3s include the opening cysteine and the closing phenylalanine or tryptophan. A D gene is named only where the DNA matches it firmly. For some rows the clone size is stated as once, few or many, or as a class when expanded; others skip it.

J gene: TRBJ2-3
V gene: TRBV6-6
clone size: once
D gene: TRBD2
CDR3 DNA: TGTGCCAGCAGCTCGTGGGGGGGATTAGGCACCGACTTCGTTAGCACAGATACGCAGTATTTT
CDR3 protein: CASSSWGGLGTDFVSTDTQYF

J gene: TRBJ1-2
V gene: TRBV5-1
clone size: once
D gene: NA
CDR3 DNA: TGCGCCAGCAGCCCTGACAGCCCTACCCCCTATGGCTACACCTTC
CDR3 protein: CASSPDSPTPYGYTF

J gene: TRBJ1-5
V gene: TRBV19
clone size: NA
D gene: TRBD1
CDR3 DNA: TGTGCCAGTAGTATAGGCCAAGGGGACAGGGGAAATCAGCCCCAGCATTTT
CDR3 protein: CASSIGQGDRGNQPQHF

J gene: TRBJ1-6
V gene: TRBV5-1
clone size: NA
D gene: TRBD1
CDR3 DNA: TGCGCCAGCAGCTTGGATGGTTCAGGGGGGAATTCACCCCTCCACTTT
CDR3 protein: CASSLDGSGGNSPLHF

J gene: TRBJ2-1
V gene: TRBV27
clone size: once
D gene: NA
CDR3 DNA: TGTGCCAGCAGTACAGGGACCGGGTATGAGCAGTTCTTC
CDR3 protein: CASSTGTGYEQFF

J gene: TRBJ2-3
V gene: TRBV9
clone size: NA
D gene: TRBD1
CDR3 DNA: TGTGCCAGCAGCGTAGAGGGGGCCTCAGATACGCAGTATTTT
CDR3 protein: CASSVEGASDTQYF

J gene: TRBJ2-5
V gene: TRBV5-1
clone size: NA
D gene: NA
CDR3 DNA: TGCGCCAGCAGCTTACAACAGATTCAAGAGACCCAGTACTTC
CDR3 protein: CASSLQQIQETQYF

J gene: TRBJ2-5
V gene: TRBV19
clone size: NA
D gene: NA
CDR3 DNA: TGTGCCAGTAGCCCCTCGAGGGGGAGAGAGACCCAGTACTTC
CDR3 protein: CASSPSRGRETQYF

J gene: TRBJ2-1
V gene: TRBV6-5
clone size: NA
D gene: NA
CDR3 DNA: TGTGCCACCGAAACTGGCAATGAGCAGTTCTTC
CDR3 protein: CATETGNEQFF

J gene: TRBJ1-3
V gene: TRBV6-5
clone size: NA
D gene: NA
CDR3 DNA: TGTGCCAGCAGAGATACAGGGTTTTCTGGAAACACCATATATTTT
CDR3 protein: CASRDTGFSGNTIYF

J gene: TRBJ1-1
V gene: TRBV7-2
clone size: NA
D gene: NA
CDR3 DNA: TGTGCCAGCAGCAGAGACCGTCGTAGCATGAACACTGAAGCTTTCTTT
CDR3 protein: CASSRDRRSMNTEAFF

J gene: TRBJ2-1
V gene: TRBV7-8
clone size: NA
D gene: NA
CDR3 DNA: TGTGCCAGCAGCTTAGAACAGGACAAAGGGCAGTTCTTC
CDR3 protein: CASSLEQDKGQFF

J gene: TRBJ1-6
V gene: TRBV6-4
clone size: NA
D gene: TRBD1
CDR3 DNA: TGTGCCACCGAAGACAGGGCGAGCTCCTATAATTCACCCCTCCACTTT
CDR3 protein: CATEDRASSYNSPLHF